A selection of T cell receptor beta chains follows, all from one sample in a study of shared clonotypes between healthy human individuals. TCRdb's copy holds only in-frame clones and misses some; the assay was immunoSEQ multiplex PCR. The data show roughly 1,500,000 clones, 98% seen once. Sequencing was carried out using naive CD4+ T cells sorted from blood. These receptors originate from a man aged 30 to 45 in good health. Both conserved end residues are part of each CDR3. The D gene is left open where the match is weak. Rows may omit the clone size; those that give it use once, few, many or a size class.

TGTGCCAGCAGTTCGGGGGGGAAAGGAGATACGCAGTATTTT	CASSSGGKGDTQYF	TRBV6-6	TRBD2	TRBJ2-3	-
TGTGCCAGCTCACCTCGACAGATATCCACAGATACGCAGTATTTT	CASSPRQISTDTQYF	TRBV18	-	TRBJ2-3	-
TGTGCCAGCAGCCCCTCACAGGGCTACGAGCAGTACTTC	CASSPSQGYEQYF	TRBV7-6	-	TRBJ2-7	once
TGTGCCAGCAGTGAAGGACTAGCGGGGATCAAAGAGACCCAGTACTTC	CASSEGLAGIKETQYF	TRBV25-1	TRBD2	TRBJ2-5	-
TGTGCCAGCAGTTTCCTCGCCAGGGGGCCGGATGGCTACACCTTC	CASSFLARGPDGYTF	TRBV27	TRBD1	TRBJ1-2	-
TGTGCCAGCAGTAGGAACCTAGCGGGAGCCGTTAATGAGCAGTTCTTC	CASSRNLAGAVNEQFF	TRBV27	TRBD2	TRBJ2-1	-
TGCGCCAGCAGCCAAGAACAGGGATGGACAGATACGCAGTATTTT	CASSQEQGWTDTQYF	TRBV4-3	-	TRBJ2-3	-
TGTGCCAGCAGCGTAGTGGGACAGGGTAGCACAGATACGCAGTATTTT	CASSVVGQGSTDTQYF	TRBV9	TRBD1	TRBJ2-3	-
TGCAGCGCGGGACTAGCAGGCCATTACAATGAGCAGTTCTTC	CSAGLAGHYNEQFF	TRBV29-1	TRBD2	TRBJ2-1	-
TGTGCCAGCAGTTACTCGATAATCGGTAAGGAAGCTTTCTTT	CASSYSIIGKEAFF	TRBV6-6	-	TRBJ1-1	-
TGTGCCAGCAGCTTAACAGGGGCAGAGACCCAGTACTTC	CASSLTGAETQYF	TRBV11-3	TRBD1	TRBJ2-5	-
TGTGCCAGCAGCTATACCACACCCACCGGGGAGCTGTTTTTT	CASSYTTPTGELFF	TRBV7-2	-	TRBJ2-2	once
TGTGCCAGCAGCGTATCTCCAGGGGGCGCTGGGTCAGGTGATTTGGAGACCCAGTACTTC	CASSVSPGGAGSGDLETQYF	TRBV9	TRBD1	TRBJ2-5	-
TGTGCCAGCAGCGCCGGGACTAGCGGGAGAAAAGTATCCTACAATGAGCAGTTCTTC	CASSAGTSGRKVSYNEQFF	TRBV9	TRBD2	TRBJ2-1	-
TGCGCCAGCAGCTTACCACTAGCGGGAGGATCAGATACGCAGTATTTT	CASSLPLAGGSDTQYF	TRBV5-1	TRBD2	TRBJ2-3	-
TGTGCCAGTAGTACGTCCGTGAGTAGCAATCAGCCCCAGCATTTT	CASSTSVSSNQPQHF	TRBV19	-	TRBJ1-5	once
TGTGCCAGCAGCTTGGCGAGCGGGACTCTCAATGAGCAGTTCTTC	CASSLASGTLNEQFF	TRBV5-4	TRBD2	TRBJ2-1	-
TGTGCCAGCAGCCAGACGAGGGGTGAAGCTTTCTTT	CASSQTRGEAFF	TRBV2	-	TRBJ1-1	-
TGTGCCAGCAGCCGGGGACTAGCGGGAGGGCCTCCAGATACGCAGTATTTT	CASSRGLAGGPPDTQYF	TRBV14	TRBD2	TRBJ2-3	-
TGCAGTGCTAGGACGGAACCTGGCTACACCTTC	CSARTEPGYTF	TRBV20-1	-	TRBJ1-2	-
TGTGCCAGCAGCGAGGGACCGGGACAGACCAGCTATGGCTACACCTTC	CASSEGPGQTSYGYTF	TRBV5-6	TRBD1	TRBJ1-2	-
TGCGCCAGCAGCTTGGATGGGGGAGGAGAGCAGTACTTC	CASSLDGGGEQYF	TRBV5-1	-	TRBJ2-7	-
TGCGCCAGCAGCTTGGGGCTAGCGGGAGGAGCAGAGCAGTACTTC	CASSLGLAGGAEQYF	TRBV5-1	TRBD2	TRBJ2-7	-
TGTGCCAGCAGCTTGGGAAGCGGGGGCTACGAGCAGTACTTC	CASSLGSGGYEQYF	TRBV5-4	TRBD2	TRBJ2-7	-
TGTGCCAAATCTGGGGGGGCATCCTACGAGCAGTACTTC	CAKSGGASYEQYF	TRBV11-3	-	TRBJ2-7	once
TGTGCCAGCAGCTTGCTTACAGGGGAGGAGACCCAGTACTTC	CASSLLTGEETQYF	TRBV5-5	TRBD1	TRBJ2-5	once
TGTGCCAGCAGCTTAGGTCTGGTACGGGACTGGCGAGGGGGGGAGCAGTTCTTC	CASSLGLVRDWRGGEQFF	TRBV11-2	-	TRBJ2-1	-
TGCAGTGAAGGGGCAGGAGATACGCAGTATTTT	CSEGAGDTQYF	TRBV20-1	-	TRBJ2-3	-
TGTGCCAGCAGCCCCGTTGGTTTCTCCTACAATGAGCAGTTCTTC	CASSPVGFSYNEQFF	TRBV28	-	TRBJ2-1	-
TGTGCCTGGAACTCTCAGGGGCCCGAGCAGTACTTC	CAWNSQGPEQYF	TRBV30	-	TRBJ2-7	-
TGTGCCAGCTCACCTGGGGCCTTGAACACTGAAGCTTTCTTT	CASSPGALNTEAFF	TRBV18	-	TRBJ1-1	-
TGTGCCAGCCGAAAGCGGGACACCGGGGAGCTGTTTTTT	CASRKRDTGELFF	TRBV14	-	TRBJ2-2	-
TGTGCCAGCAGCGCCACGGGTAGCACAGATACGCAGTATTTT	CASSATGSTDTQYF	TRBV9	-	TRBJ2-3	-
TGTGCCAGCAGCTTATTGACAGGGACGAACACCGGGGAGCTGTTTTTT	CASSLLTGTNTGELFF	TRBV7-9	TRBD1	TRBJ2-2	-
TGTGCCAGCAGTTTACTCCGCGGCAGCTATCAGCCCCAGCATTTT	CASSLLRGSYQPQHF	TRBV28	-	TRBJ1-5	-
TGTGCCAGCAGTTTAGGGACATACTATGGCTACACCTTC	CASSLGTYYGYTF	TRBV28	-	TRBJ1-2	-
TGTGCCAGCAGGAAGGACCTAAACACCGGGGAGCTGTTTTTT	CASRKDLNTGELFF	TRBV5-6	-	TRBJ2-2	-
TGCGCCAGCAGCCCACAGACAGTTCTCGGGGAGACCCAGTACTTC	CASSPQTVLGETQYF	TRBV5-1	-	TRBJ2-5	-
TGTGCCAGCAGCTTGTTTATCGCAGGGGAGGGGGAGCAGTACTTC	CASSLFIAGEGEQYF	TRBV5-5	-	TRBJ2-7	-
TGTGCCAGCAGTTCGGGGACAGGAAATTACGAGCAGTACTTC	CASSSGTGNYEQYF	TRBV28	TRBD1	TRBJ2-7	-
TGTGCCAGCAGCTTACCGAGGGGGCAAGAGCAGTACTTC	CASSLPRGQEQYF	TRBV5-6	TRBD1	TRBJ2-7	-
TGTGCCAGCAGCTCGACCGGGACTAGCGCGAGATATTACTTC	CASSSTGTSARYYF	TRBV7-6	TRBD2	TRBJ2-7	-
TGTGCCATCAGCGAGAGTGCCGGGACTAGCGGGAGACGAGGAGAGACCCAGTACTTC	CAISESAGTSGRRGETQYF	TRBV10-3	TRBD2	TRBJ2-5	once
TGTGCCAGCAGCTCGGGACTAGCGGGAAAAACCCGGTACTTC	CASSSGLAGKTRYF	TRBV7-2	TRBD2	TRBJ2-7	-
TGTGCCAGCAGTGGGATCCGGGGAACAGGGGCCAAAAACATTCAGTACTTC	CASSGIRGTGAKNIQYF	TRBV2	-	TRBJ2-4	-
TGTGCCAGCAAATATGGGCAAGAGACCCAGTACTTC	CASKYGQETQYF	TRBV2	-	TRBJ2-5	-
TGTGCCAGCAGCGAGGACAGGGGGGCCTACAATGAGCAGTTCTTC	CASSEDRGAYNEQFF	TRBV7-9	TRBD1	TRBJ2-1	-
TGTGCCAGCAGTGAGGCATTTAGGGGTCATGAGCAGTACTTC	CASSEAFRGHEQYF	TRBV6-5	-	TRBJ2-7	-
TGTGCCAGCAGTGAAGGGTGGGACATAATCACAGATACGCAGTATTTT	CASSEGWDIITDTQYF	TRBV25-1	-	TRBJ2-3	-